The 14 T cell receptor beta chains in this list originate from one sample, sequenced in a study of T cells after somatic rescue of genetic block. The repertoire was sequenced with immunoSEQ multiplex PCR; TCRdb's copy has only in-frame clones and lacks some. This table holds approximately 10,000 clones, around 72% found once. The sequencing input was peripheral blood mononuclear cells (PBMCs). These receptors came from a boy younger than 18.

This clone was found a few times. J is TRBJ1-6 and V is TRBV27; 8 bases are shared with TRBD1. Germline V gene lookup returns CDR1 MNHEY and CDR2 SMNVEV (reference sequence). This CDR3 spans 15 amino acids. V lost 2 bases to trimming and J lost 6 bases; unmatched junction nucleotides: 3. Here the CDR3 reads CASSLDRGRNSPLHF. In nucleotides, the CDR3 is TGTGCCAGCAGTTTAGACAGGGGTCGTAATTCACCCCTCCACTTT.

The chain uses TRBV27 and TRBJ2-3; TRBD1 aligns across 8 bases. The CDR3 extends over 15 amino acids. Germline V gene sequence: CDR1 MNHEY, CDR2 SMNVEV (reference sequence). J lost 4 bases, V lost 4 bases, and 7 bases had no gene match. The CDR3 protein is CASSSRTGSADTQYF. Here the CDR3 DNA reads TGTGCCAGCAGTTCCCGGACAGGGAGCGCAGATACGCAGTATTTT.

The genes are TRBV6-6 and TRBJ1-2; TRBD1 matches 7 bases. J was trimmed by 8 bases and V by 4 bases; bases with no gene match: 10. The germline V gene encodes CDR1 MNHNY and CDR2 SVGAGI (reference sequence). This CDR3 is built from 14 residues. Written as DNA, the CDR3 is TGTGCCAGCAGTTTGTTAGCAACAGGGGTCGGCTACACCTTC. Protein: CASSLLATGVGYTF.

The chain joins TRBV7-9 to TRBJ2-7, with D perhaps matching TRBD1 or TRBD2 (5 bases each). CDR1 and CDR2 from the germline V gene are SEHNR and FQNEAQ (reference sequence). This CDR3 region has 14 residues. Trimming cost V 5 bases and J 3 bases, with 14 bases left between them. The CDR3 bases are TGTGCCAGCAGCGCCGGGGCGACCTTCTACGAGCAGTACTTC. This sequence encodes CASSAGATFYEQYF.

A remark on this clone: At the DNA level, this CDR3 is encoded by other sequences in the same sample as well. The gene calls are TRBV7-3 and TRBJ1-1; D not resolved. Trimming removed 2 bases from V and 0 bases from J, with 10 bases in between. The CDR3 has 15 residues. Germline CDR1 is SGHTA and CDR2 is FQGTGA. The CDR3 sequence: CASSLGVHLNTEAFF. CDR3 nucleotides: TGTGCCAGCAGCTTAGGGGTACATTTGAACACTGAAGCTTTCTTT.

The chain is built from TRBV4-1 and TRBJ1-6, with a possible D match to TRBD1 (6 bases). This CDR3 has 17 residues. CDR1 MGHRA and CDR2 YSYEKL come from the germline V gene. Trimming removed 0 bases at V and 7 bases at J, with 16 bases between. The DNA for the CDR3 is TGCGCCAGCAGCCAAGATCGGGGGGGGCGCGGGAATTCACCCCTCCACTTT. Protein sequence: CASSQDRGGRGNSPLHF.

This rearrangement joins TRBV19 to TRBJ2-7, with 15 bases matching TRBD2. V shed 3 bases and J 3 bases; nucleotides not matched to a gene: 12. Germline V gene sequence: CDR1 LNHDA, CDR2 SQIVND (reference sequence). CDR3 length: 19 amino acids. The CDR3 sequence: CASSIGTSGRPLGFYEQYF. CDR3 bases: TGTGCCAGTAGTATTGGGACTAGCGGGAGGCCACTAGGGTTCTACGAGCAGTACTTC.

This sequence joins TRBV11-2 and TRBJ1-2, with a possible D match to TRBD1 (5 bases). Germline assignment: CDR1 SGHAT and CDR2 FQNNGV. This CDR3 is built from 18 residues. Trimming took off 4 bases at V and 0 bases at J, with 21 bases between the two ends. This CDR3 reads CASSSQWGGLPSNYGYTF. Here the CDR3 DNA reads TGTGCCAGCAGCTCCCAATGGGGCGGGCTTCCCTCTAACTATGGCTACACCTTC.

DNA of the CDR3: TGTGCCAGTAGTACGGACAGTTCAACTAATGAAAAACTGTTTTTT. Protein product: CASSTDSSTNEKLFF. The chain carries TRBV19 and TRBJ1-4; TRBD1 might be the D (6 bases). CDR1 is LNHDA and CDR2 is SQIVND in the germline V gene (reference sequence). The V and J ends lost 4 bases and 0 bases respectively, with 9 bases between them. This CDR3 is built from 15 residues.

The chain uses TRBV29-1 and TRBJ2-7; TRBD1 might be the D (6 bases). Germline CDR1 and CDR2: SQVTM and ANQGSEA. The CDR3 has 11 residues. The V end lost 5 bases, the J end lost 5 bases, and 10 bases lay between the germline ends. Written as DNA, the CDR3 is TGCAGCGTTATACAGGGCAACGAGCAGTACTTC. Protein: CSVIQGNEQYF.

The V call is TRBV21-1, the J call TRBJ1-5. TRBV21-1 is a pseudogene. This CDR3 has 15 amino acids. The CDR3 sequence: CASSFREINNQPQHF. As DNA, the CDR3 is TGTGCCAGCAGCTTCAGGGAGATTAACAATCAGCCCCAGCATTTT.

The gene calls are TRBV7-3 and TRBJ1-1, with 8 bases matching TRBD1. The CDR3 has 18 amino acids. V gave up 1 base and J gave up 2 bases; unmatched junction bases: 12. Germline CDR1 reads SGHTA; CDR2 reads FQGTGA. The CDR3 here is CASSLIEGRGPFNTEAFF. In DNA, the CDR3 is TGTGCCAGCAGCTTAATTGAAGGCAGGGGGCCTTTTAACACTGAAGCTTTCTTT.

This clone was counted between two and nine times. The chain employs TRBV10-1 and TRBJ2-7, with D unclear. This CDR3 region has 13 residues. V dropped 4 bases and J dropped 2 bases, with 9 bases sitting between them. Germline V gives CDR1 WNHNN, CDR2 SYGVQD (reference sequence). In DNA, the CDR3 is TGCGCCAGCAGTGGGGATCTCGCCTACGAGCAGTACTTC. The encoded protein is CASSGDLAYEQYF.

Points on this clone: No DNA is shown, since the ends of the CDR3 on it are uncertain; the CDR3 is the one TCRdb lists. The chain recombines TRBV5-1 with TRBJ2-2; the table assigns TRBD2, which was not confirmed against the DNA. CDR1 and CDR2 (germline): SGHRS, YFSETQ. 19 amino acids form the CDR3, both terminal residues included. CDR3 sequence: CASSSLNPSGGRTPGSCFF.